Sequencing of this T cell receptor beta chain was carried out in a study of shared clonotypes between healthy human individuals. TCRdb keeps only in-frame clones here, not all; method: immunoSEQ multiplex PCR. Altogether roughly 2,000,000 clones are present, about 95% being singletons, with the ten largest covering around 1%. Naive CD8 cells lacked CD45RO and underwent positive selection for CCR7, leaving out terminally differentiated effector memory CD45RA+ cells. The CDR3 length is 14 residues. V shed 4 bases, J shed 4 bases, and the junction held 6 bases outside the gene matches. Per germline, CDR1 SGHTA and CDR2 FQGTGA.

Sequenced sample: naive CD8+ T cells sorted from blood. This clonotype was sampled from a man aged 18-30 years in good health. This chain uses TRBV7-3 with TRBJ2-7; 8 positions match TRBD2. This chain's CDR3 is CASSSLAGQYEQYF. CDR3 nucleotide sequence: TGTGCCAGCAGCTCCTTAGCGGGGCAATACGAGCAGTACTTC. Drawing the rest from reference TRBV7-3 and TRBJ2-7, the complete variable domain is GAGVSQTPSNKVTEKGKYVELRCDPISGHTALYWYRQSLGQGPEFLIYFQGTGAADDSGLPNDRFFAVRPEGSVSTLKIQRTERGDSAVYLCASSSLAGQYEQYFGPGTRLTVT.